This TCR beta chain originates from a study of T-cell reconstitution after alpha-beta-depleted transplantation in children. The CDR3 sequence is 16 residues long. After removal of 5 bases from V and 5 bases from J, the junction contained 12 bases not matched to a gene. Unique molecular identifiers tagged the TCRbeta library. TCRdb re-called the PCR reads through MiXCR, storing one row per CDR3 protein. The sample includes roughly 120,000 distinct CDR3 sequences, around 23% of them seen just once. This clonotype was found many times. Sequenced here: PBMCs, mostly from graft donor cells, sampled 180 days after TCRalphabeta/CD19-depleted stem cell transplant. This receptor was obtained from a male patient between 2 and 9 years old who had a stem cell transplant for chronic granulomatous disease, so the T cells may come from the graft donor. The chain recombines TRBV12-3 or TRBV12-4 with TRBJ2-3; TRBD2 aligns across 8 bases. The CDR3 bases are TGTGCCAGCAGTGACGACTTGCGGGGGGTTGGAGATACGCAGTATTTT. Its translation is CASSDDLRGVGDTQYF.